These 11 T cell receptor beta chains came from one sample sequenced in a study of T-cell memory formation after mild COVID-19. TCRdb used MiXCR to reprocess the 5' RACE reads, holding one entry per CDR3 protein. The sample records more than 35,000 distinct CDR3 sequences, 5.5% to 7% being singletons. Sequencing input: PBMCs or a T cell subset sorted from them (not recorded which). The source is an adult who had mild COVID-19 (a few samples of this study predate the infection). Cell type and time point are not known.

This clonotype has a handful of counts. The chain is built from TRBV18 and TRBJ2-1; TRBD2 agrees at 9 bases. V trimming: 6 bases; J trimming: 8 bases; junction bases outside the gene matches: 14. Germline V gene sequence: CDR1 KGHSH, CDR2 LQKENI. The CDR3 loop spans 16 amino acids. The CDR3 DNA follows: TGTGCCAGCTCCCGTCGTGATAGCGGGAGTTTCTATGAGCAGTTCTTC. It encodes CASSRRDSGSFYEQFF.

V and J are TRBV7-2 and TRBJ1-2, with a possible D match to TRBD1 (5 bases). Germline loops: CDR1 SGHTA, CDR2 FQGNSA. The CDR3 has 13 residues. V gave up 2 bases and J gave up 3 bases, with 7 bases separating them. CDR3 loop: CASSLTGYYGYTF. CDR3 nucleotide sequence: TGTGCCAGCAGCTTAACAGGATACTATGGCTACACCTTC.

This rearrangement joins TRBV10-3 to TRBJ1-6; TRBD1 agrees at 7 bases. The V segment lost 0 bases and the J segment 10 bases; nucleotides outside the gene matches: 6. The CDR3 loop spans 15 amino acids. Per germline, CDR1 ENHRY and CDR2 SYGVKD. CDR3 bases: TGTGCCATCAGTGAGTCGCGACAGGGAGGGTCACCCCTCCACTTT. Protein: CAISESRQGGSPLHF.

This clonotype occurred a few times. The rearrangement joins TRBV2 to TRBJ2-6; 11 nucleotides line up with TRBD1. The CDR3 runs 18 residues. The J segment lost 0 bases and the V segment lost 7 bases, leaving 8 bases of the junction unmatched. Germline lookup yields CDR1 SNHLY and CDR2 FYNNEI. The CDR3 loop reads CASKAPGQGVSGANVLTF. CDR3 nucleotide sequence: TGTGCCAGCAAGGCACCGGGACAGGGGGTCTCTGGGGCCAACGTCCTGACTTTC.

V is TRBV19 and J is TRBJ1-1; tentatively, D is TRBD1 (6 bases). CDR3 length equals 12 residues. Trimming left V 4 bases short and J 7 bases short, with 10 bases between. Germline V gene sequence: CDR1 LNHDA, CDR2 SQIVND (reference sequence). CDR3 residues: CASSRTAYEAFF. The CDR3 DNA reads TGTGCCAGTAGTAGGACAGCCTATGAAGCTTTCTTT.

This clonotype was recorded many times. The chain combines TRBV5-1 with TRBJ2-1; D possibly matches TRBD1 or TRBD2 (6 bases each). Trimming pared 0 bases from V and 1 base from J, leaving 11 bases between. Germline lookup yields CDR1 SGHRS and CDR2 YFSETQ. The CDR3 is made up of 16 amino acids. Written as DNA, the CDR3 is TGCGCCAGCAGCTTGGTGGGGGGCCGATCCTACAATGAGCAGTTCTTC. Translation gives CASSLVGGRSYNEQFF. Together with reference TRBV5-1 and TRBJ2-1, the CDR3 gives the full variable domain: KAGVTQTPRYLIKTRGQQVTLSCSPISGHRSVSWYQQTPGQGLQFLFEYFSETQRNKGNFPGRFSGRQFSNSRSEMNVSTLELGDSALYLCASSLVGGRSYNEQFFGPGTRLTVL.

This clonotype was counted only a few times. V and J are TRBV7-2 and TRBJ2-7; D might be TRBD1 (6 bases). Germline loops: CDR1 SGHTA, CDR2 FQGNSA. The CDR3 loop spans 15 amino acids. V was cut by 2 bases and J by 3 bases, with 14 bases left in between. CDR3 protein: CASSLSQGRVYEQYF. CDR3 sequence (DNA): TGTGCCAGCAGCTTATCTCAGGGGAGAGTCTACGAGCAGTACTTC.

The V gene is TRBV6-5, the J gene TRBJ2-1; D uncertain. With 0 bases removed from V and 5 bases from J, the gap between germline ends came to 8 bases. This CDR3 comprises 14 residues. CDR1 and CDR2 (germline): MNHEY, SVGAGI. The CDR3 region has the DNA TGTGCCAGCAGTTACTCGAGGCCAAACAATGAGCAGTTCTTC. This gives the protein CASSYSRPNNEQFF.

The chain carries TRBV3-1 and TRBJ1-1, with TRBD1 identical over 8 bases. CDR1 and CDR2 (germline): LGHDT, YNNKEL (reference sequence). Unmatched junction bases numbered 8, after V lost 4 bases and J lost 4 bases. This CDR3 has 15 amino acids. The CDR3 DNA sequence: TGTGCCAGCAGCCCCACAGGACAGGGAAGCACTGAAGCTTTCTTT. Its translation: CASSPTGQGSTEAFF.

The V call is TRBV6-1, the J call TRBJ2-1; TRBD2 matches at 10 bases. The germline gives CDR1 MNHNS, CDR2 SASEGT. The length of the CDR3 is 17 residues. V lost 8 bases and J lost 2; bases outside the gene matches: 12. The CDR3 loop is CASVRASGGQAYNEQFF. The DNA of the CDR3 is TGTGCCAGCGTCAGGGCTAGCGGGGGACAAGCCTACAATGAGCAGTTCTTC.

V gene TRBV19 combines with J gene TRBJ2-7; D is possibly TRBD1 or TRBD2 (5 bases each). CDR1 and CDR2 (germline): LNHDA, SQIVND (reference sequence). The CDR3 has 15 residues. With 5 bases removed from V and 2 bases from J, the gap between germline ends came to 16 bases. CDR3 residues: CASSPRGVSAYEQYF. The CDR3 region has the DNA TGTGCCAGTAGTCCAAGGGGAGTTTCGGCCTACGAGCAGTACTTC.